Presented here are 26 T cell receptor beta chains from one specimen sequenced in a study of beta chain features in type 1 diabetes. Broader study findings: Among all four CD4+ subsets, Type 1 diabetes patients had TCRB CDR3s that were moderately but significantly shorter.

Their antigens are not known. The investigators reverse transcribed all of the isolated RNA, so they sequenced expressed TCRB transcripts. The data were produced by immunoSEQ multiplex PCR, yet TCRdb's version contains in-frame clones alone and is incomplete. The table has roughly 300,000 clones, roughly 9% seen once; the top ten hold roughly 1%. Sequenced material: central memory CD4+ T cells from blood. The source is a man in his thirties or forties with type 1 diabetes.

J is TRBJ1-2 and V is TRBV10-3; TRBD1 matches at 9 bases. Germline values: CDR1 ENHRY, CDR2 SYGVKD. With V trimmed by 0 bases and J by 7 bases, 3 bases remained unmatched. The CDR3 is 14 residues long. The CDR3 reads CAISESGTGRGYTF. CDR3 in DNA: TGTGCCATCAGTGAGTCTGGGACAGGGCGTGGCTACACCTTC.

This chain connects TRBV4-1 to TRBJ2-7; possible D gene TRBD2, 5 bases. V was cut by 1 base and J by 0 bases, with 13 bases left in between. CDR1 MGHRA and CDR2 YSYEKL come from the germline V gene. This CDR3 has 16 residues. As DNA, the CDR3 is TGCGCCAGCAGCCAAGTTAGTGACTACAGCTCCTACGAGCAGTACTTC. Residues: CASSQVSDYSSYEQYF.

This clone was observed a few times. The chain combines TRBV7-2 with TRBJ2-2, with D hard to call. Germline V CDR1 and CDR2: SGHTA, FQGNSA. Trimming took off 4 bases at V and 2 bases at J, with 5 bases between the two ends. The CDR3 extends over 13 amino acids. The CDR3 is CASSYSNTGELFF. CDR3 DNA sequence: TGTGCCAGCAGCTACAGCAACACCGGGGAGCTGTTTTTT.

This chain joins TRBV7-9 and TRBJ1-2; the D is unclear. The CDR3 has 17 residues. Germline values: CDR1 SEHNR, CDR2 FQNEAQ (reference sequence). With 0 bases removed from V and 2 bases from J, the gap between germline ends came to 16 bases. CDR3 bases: TGTGCCAGCAGCTTAGCGACTACGACCCAAGGGAACTATGGCTACACCTTC. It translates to CASSLATTTQGNYGYTF.

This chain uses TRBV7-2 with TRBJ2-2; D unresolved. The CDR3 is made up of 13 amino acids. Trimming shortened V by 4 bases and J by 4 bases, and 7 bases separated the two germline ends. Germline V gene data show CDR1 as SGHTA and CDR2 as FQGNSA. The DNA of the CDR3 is TGTGCCAGCAGCTCTGTAGGCACCGGGGAGCTGTTTTTT. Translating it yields CASSSVGTGELFF. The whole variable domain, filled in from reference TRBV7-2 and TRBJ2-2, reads GAGVSQSPSNKVTEKGKDVELRCDPISGHTALYWYRQSLGQGLEFLIYFQGNSAPDKSGLPSDRFSAERTGGSVSTLTIQRTQQEDSAVYLCASSSVGTGELFFGEGSRLTVL.

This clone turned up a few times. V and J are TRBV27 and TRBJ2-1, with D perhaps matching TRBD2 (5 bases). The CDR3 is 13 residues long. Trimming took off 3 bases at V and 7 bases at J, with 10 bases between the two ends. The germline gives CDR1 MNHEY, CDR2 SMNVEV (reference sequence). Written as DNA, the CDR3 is TGTGCCAGCAGTTTGGAGGCAGGTAATGAGCAGTTCTTC. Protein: CASSLEAGNEQFF.

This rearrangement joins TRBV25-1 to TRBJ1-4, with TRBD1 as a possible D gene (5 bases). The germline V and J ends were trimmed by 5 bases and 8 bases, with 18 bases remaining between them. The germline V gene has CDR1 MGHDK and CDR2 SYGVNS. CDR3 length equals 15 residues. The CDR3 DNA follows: TGTGCCAGCAGTTCTTATCCAGTTTCAGGGGAAAAACTGTTTTTT. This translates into CASSSYPVSGEKLFF.

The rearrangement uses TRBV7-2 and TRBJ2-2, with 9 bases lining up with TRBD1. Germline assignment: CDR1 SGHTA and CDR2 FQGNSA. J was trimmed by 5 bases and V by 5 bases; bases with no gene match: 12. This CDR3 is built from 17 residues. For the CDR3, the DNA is TGTGCCAGCAGCCCCCTTAAAGGGACAGGGAGAACCGGGGAGCTGTTTTTT. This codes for CASSPLKGTGRTGELFF.

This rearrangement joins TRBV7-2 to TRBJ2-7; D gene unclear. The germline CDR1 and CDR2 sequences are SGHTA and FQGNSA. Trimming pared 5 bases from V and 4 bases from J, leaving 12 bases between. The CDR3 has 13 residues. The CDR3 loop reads CASSHSAFYEQYF. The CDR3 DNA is TGTGCCAGCAGCCACAGCGCGTTTTACGAGCAGTACTTC.

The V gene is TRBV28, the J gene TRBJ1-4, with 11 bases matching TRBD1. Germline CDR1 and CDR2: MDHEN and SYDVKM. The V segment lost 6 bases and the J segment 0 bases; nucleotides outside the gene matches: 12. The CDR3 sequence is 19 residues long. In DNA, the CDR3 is TGTGCCAGCAGCCCAGGACAGGGGGCGGTAGCCGCAACTAATGAAAAACTGTTTTTT. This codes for CASSPGQGAVAATNEKLFF.

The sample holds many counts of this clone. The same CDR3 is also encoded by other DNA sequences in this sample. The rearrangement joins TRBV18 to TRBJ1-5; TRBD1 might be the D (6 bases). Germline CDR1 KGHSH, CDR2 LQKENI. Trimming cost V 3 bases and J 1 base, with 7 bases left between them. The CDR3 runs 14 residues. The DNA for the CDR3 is TGTGCCAGCTCACCTCAGGGGAGCAATCAGCCCCAGCATTTT. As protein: CASSPQGSNQPQHF.

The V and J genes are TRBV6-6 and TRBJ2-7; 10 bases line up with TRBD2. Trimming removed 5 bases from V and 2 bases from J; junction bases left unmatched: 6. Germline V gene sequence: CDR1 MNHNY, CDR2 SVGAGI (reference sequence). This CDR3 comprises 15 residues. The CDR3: CASSPAGGPTYEQYF. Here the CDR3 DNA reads TGTGCCAGCAGTCCAGCGGGGGGGCCGACCTACGAGCAGTACTTC.

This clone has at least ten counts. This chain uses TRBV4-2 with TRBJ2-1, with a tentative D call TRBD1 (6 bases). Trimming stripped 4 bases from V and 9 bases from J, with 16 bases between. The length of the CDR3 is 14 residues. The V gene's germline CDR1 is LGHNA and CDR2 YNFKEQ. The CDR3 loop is CASSPATGSLEQFF. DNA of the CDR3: TGTGCCAGCAGCCCGGCCACAGGGTCCCTTGAGCAGTTCTTC.

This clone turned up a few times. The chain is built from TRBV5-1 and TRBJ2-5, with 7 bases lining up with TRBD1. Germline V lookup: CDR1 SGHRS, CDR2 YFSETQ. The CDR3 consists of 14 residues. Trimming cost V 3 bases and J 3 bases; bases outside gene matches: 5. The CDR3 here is CASSWGTEKETQYF. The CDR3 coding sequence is TGCGCCAGCAGCTGGGGGACAGAGAAAGAGACCCAGTACTTC.

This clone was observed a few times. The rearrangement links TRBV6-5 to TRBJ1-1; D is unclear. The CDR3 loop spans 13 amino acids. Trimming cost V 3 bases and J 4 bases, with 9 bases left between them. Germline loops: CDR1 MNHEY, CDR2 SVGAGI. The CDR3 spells CASSYAGGTEAFF. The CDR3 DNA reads TGTGCCAGCAGTTATGCGGGAGGCACTGAAGCTTTCTTT.

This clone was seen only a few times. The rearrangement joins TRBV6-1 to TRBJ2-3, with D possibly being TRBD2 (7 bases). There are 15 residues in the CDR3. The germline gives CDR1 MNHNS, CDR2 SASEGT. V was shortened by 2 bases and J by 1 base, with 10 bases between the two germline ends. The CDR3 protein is CASSEQGRGTDTQYF. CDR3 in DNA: TGTGCCAGCAGTGAACAGGGGAGGGGCACAGATACGCAGTATTTT.

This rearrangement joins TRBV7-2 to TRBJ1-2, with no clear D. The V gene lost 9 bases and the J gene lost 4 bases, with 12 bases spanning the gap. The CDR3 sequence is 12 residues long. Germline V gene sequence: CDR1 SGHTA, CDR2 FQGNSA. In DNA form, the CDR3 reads TGTGCCAGTTCGGAGAAACTCTATGGCTACACCTTC. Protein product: CASSEKLYGYTF.

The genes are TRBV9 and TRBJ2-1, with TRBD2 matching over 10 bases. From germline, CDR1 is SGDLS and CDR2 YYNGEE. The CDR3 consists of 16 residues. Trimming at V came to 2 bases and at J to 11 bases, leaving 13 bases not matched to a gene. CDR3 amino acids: CASSVSSGGADYKQFF. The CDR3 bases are TGTGCCAGCAGCGTTTCGAGCGGGGGGGCCGATTATAAGCAGTTCTTC.

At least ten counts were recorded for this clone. The CDR3 spells CASSDSGGIQYF. CDR3 coding DNA: TGTGCCAGCAGTGACTCCGGTGGTATTCAGTACTTC. The chain employs TRBV6-4 and TRBJ2-4; D ambiguous. Germline CDR1 reads MRHNA; CDR2 reads SNTAGT. The CDR3 covers 12 residues. V shed 0 bases and J shed 10 bases, with 7 bases lying between them.

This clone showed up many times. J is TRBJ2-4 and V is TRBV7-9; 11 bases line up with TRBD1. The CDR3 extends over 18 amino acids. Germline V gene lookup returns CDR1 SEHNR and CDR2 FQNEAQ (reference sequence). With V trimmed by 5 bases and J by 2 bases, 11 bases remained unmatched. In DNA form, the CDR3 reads TGTGCCAGCAGCCTCCCTCTGAGGACAGGGGGCACCAAAAACATTCAGTACTTC. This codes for CASSLPLRTGGTKNIQYF.

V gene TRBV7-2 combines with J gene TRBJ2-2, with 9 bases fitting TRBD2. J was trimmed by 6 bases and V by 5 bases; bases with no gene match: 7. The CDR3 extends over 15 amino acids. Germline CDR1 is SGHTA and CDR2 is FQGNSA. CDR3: CASSPSRGGSGELFF. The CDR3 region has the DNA TGTGCCAGCAGCCCCTCGCGGGGGGGCTCCGGGGAGCTGTTTTTT.

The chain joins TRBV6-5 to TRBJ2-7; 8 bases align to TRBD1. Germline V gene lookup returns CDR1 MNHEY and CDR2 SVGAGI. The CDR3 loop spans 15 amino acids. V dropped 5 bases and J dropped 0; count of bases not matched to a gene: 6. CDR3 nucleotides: TGTGCCAGCAGTACCCGGACAGGGAACTCCTACGAGCAGTACTTC. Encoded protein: CASSTRTGNSYEQYF.

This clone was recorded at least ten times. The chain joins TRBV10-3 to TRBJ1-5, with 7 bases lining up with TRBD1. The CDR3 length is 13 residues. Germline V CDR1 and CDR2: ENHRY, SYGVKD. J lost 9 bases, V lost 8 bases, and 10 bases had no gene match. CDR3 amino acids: CAIVGEGATPQHF. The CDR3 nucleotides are TGTGCCATCGTGGGGGAGGGGGCGACGCCCCAGCATTTT.

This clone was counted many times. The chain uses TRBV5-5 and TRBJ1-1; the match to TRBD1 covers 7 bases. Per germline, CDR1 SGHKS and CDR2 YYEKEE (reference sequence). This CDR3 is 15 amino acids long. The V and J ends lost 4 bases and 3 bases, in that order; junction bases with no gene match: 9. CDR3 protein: CASSLAGQGDTEAFF. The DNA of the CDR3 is TGTGCCAGCAGCCTGGCCGGGCAGGGGGACACTGAAGCTTTCTTT.

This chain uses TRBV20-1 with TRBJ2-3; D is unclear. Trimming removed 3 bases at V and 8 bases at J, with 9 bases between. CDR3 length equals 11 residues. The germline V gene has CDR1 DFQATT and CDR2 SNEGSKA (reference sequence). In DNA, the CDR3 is TGCAGTGCTAGTAGCCGCGGTACGCAGTATTTT. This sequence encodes CSASSRGTQYF.

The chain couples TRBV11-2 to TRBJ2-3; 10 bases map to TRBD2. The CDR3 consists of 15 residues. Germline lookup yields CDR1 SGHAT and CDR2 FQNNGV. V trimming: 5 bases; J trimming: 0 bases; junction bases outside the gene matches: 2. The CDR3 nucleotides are TGTGCCAGCAGCGTACTAGCGGGGAGCACAGATACGCAGTATTTT. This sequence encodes CASSVLAGSTDTQYF.